The clone carrying this TCR beta chain came up a few times. The antigen is undetermined. Unique molecular identifiers were incorporated when the TCRbeta library was constructed. Each CDR3 protein gets one entry after TCRdb re-called the PCR reads with MiXCR. Of approximately 230,000 distinct CDR3 sequences listed, roughly a quarter were seen once; the top ten hold under 5.5%. The CDR3 is made up of 15 amino acids. V lost 0 bases to trimming and J lost 6 bases, with 10 bases between them. From germline, CDR1 is SGHRS and CDR2 YFSETQ. These data belong to a study of T-cell reconstitution after alpha-beta-depleted transplantation in children. Study findings and constraints: T cells produced anew were the main source of T-cell counts and diversity one year after transplant. Reportedly, only several hundred clones from non-depleted graft cells drove alpha-beta T-cell counts at about two months.

The material sequenced was PBMCs, mostly from graft donor cells, taken 360 days after TCRalphabeta/CD19-depleted stem cell transplant. The chain combines TRBV5-1 with TRBJ1-6, with a tentative D call TRBD1 (6 bases). This clonotype originated in a female patient between 2 and 10 years old who had a stem cell transplant for congenital amegakaryocytic thrombocytopenia, so the T cells may come from the graft donor. For the CDR3, the DNA is TGCGCCAGCAGCTTGGTCTCAGGGGCTAATTCACCCCTCCACTTT. The encoded protein is CASSLVSGANSPLHF.